The source of this T cell receptor (beta chain) is a study of response to subunit inactivated influenza vaccine. Study conclusions and caveats: Each seasonal influenza vaccination, the authors suggested, recruits few new T cells.

CDR1 and CDR2 (germline): LGHNA, YSLEER. Trimming removed 0 bases from V and 5 bases from J; junction bases left unmatched: 3. The CDR3 is 16 residues long. TCRdb independently ran MiXCR on the RT-PCR reads; one entry per CDR3 protein. Of about 780,000 distinct CDR3 sequences listed, approximately 18% were seen once; the top ten hold approximately 10%. In the case of this clonotype: Antigen: not known.

This sequence was found in a middle-aged man who received an inactivated influenza vaccine. The chain combines TRBV4-3 with TRBJ2-2; 10 nucleotides match TRBD2. The material was PBMCs from blood, obtained roughly 5 days after vaccination. The CDR3 is CASSQELAGRTGELFF. The CDR3, as DNA: TGCGCCAGCAGCCAAGAACTAGCGGGACGAACCGGGGAGCTGTTTTTT.